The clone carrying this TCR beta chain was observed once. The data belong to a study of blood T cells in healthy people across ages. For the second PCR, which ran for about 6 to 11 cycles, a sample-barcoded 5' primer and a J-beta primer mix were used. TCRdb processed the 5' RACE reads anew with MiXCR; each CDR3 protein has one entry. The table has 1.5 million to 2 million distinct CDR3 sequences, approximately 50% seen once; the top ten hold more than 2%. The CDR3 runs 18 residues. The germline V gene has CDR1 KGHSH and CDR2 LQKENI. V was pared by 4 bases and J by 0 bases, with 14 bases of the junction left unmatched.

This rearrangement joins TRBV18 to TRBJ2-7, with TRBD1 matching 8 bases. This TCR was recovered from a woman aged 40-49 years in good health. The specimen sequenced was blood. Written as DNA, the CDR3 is TGTGCCAGCTCACGACTCCGGGACAGGAGTTCGACCTCCTACGAGCAGTACTTC. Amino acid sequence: CASSRLRDRSSTSYEQYF.